This T cell receptor beta chain was profiled in a study of cytomegalovirus exposure and HLA in healthy donors (dated by TCRdb to about 2017). Regarding the study in general: According to an earlier analysis of 587 of the donors, some 170 million T cells yielded some 120 million unique TCR beta sequences and about 300 Gb of sequence data. Around 330 gigabases of sequencing data and tens of millions of unique TCR sequences made up an early release that covered several hundred HLA-typed donors. Of the roughly 430 genotyped donors, around 81% fell in the genetic ancestry cluster associated with self-reported Caucasian donors. The study was designed to test whether signatures of past pathogen exposure could be identified by cataloging public T cell receptors. The study used immunosequencing to profile the T cell repertoires of 666 subjects and linked those repertoires to cytomegalovirus serostatus. A separate validation cohort of about 110 different subjects was used in addition to the 666-subject first cohort. The study combined high-throughput TCR immunosequencing, statistical association of individual TCRs with disease status, and machine learning to predict cytomegalovirus infection status. In a later analysis, previously published TCR beta repertoires from about 640 donors were re-analyzed and high-resolution HLA genotyping was added so that TCR occurrence patterns could be studied. Rather than using new phenotypic data, the later analysis identified candidate immune exposures from TCR beta sequences and from how often those sequences occurred across donors. An earlier analysis of approximately 640 of the donors applied high-throughput TCR beta sequencing to assess whether each TCR beta V gene segment acted as functional or pseudogenic. Donor age, sex, ethnicity and CMV serostatus were collected together with the repertoire data. Genome-wide SNP genotypes for about 65% of the roughly 700 donors were used in a later genetic analysis, which treated that subset as a discovery cohort. All discovery cohort repertoires had been generated using a single sequencing platform. HLA typing covered class I and class II loci at four-digit resolution. Typing coverage varied by locus: roughly 629-640 donors for A, B, C, DRB1 and DQB1; 500 to 550 for DQA1; more than 600 for DPA1; under 490 for DPB1. Because of strong linkage in the cohort, roughly five DR-DQ haplotypes were treated as single units for association and clustering. Among several hundred genotyped donors of the cohort, an average of roughly 230,000 unique TCR beta nucleotide sequences was sequenced per donor, of which approximately 18% were non-productive. The research as a whole found: Some IMGT-functional V segments, including TRBV6-2 and TRBV6-3, could not be distinguished by the 87-base-pair reads and were therefore excluded. The authors suggested that the approach could potentially be generalized to other disease states and immunological phenotypes. Correlated functional status among segregating V segments might be attributable to linkage disequilibrium, but an unknown experimental factor could not be ruled out. Most TCR sequences were seen in very few donors, while some public TCRs were found in many individuals. A total of roughly 160 TCR beta chains were listed by the study as associated with cytomegalovirus. A few of the identified cytomegalovirus-associated TCR beta chains were confirmed in vitro to be specific for cytomegalovirus antigens. HLA typing was unavailable for some donors at each locus, so association tests used only the typed subset. An association between a missense DCLRE1C variant and V-gene and J-gene trimming of TCR beta chains was found in a later genetic analysis and replicated in an independent cohort. Because counts were too low, around 17 rarely observed V segments, including chromosome 9 orphons, were left out of the earlier analysis of 500 to 750 of the donors. Compared with equally common non-associated chains, HLA-associated TCR beta chains in a later analysis were more clonally expanded and had lower generation probabilities. A later analysis reported that several top co-occurrence clusters appeared linked to parvovirus B19, influenza, CMV and Epstein-Barr virus. A further reported finding was that TCR beta sequences accurately predicted the HLA-A and HLA-B alleles for most subjects in the first cohort. The classifier was reported to diagnose cytomegalovirus status with high specificity and sensitivity in both the original and validation cohorts. Assigning TCR associations to individual alleles was difficult when HLA alleles, especially DR and DQ, strongly co-occurred. For the cohort, immune exposure information was limited to CMV serostatus. In a later genetic analysis, fewer N-insertions in productive TCRs were reported among donors in an Asian-associated ancestry cluster than the roughly 640-donor mean. A later analysis associated about 18,000 TCR beta sequences with specific HLA alleles at a false discovery rate of 0.05. A group of highly shared sequence variants was considered likely to be a technical artifact of the sequencing pipeline. According to a later analysis, TCR association rates differed among HLA loci, with DRB1 alleles showing the most associated TCRs and HLA-C alleles showing the fewest. Most CMV-associated TCR beta chains appeared to be HLA-restricted in a later analysis, and the HLA associations seemed to be driven largely by CMV exposure. Broadly in line with IMGT annotations, most TCR beta V segments showed up in productive rearrangements about 87% or about 30% of the time in an earlier analysis of about 500 of the donors. The cohort was sequenced for TCR beta chains only, and without alpha or paired-chain data the features that could be detected were limited. The presence/absence analyses assumed that sequencing depth was roughly uniform across donors, and that assumption may not be true.

Counted from cysteine to phenylalanine, this CDR3 has 16 amino acids. Only the CDR3 part of the read is kept: 48 bases, read in frame from the first base. CDR1 and CDR2 (WNHNN, SYGVQD) derive from the germline V gene (reference sequence). Trimming removed 4 bases from V and 1 base from J; the gene matches leave 4 bases unexplained. On this clone: Its antigen is currently not known. Base qualities are not at hand, and no much larger clone is one base apart.

Library construction relied on the immunoSEQ multiplex PCR assay. A mixture of 60 forward primers for TCR Vbeta segments and 13 reverse primers for TCR Jbeta segments was used in the multiplex PCR. The CDR3 region of rearranged TCR beta genes was amplified from genomic DNA with a multiplex PCR assay. The amplified TCR beta libraries were sequenced on the Illumina HiSeq System as 87-base-pair reads. On the study's bioinformatics: Across the 666 repertoires, a later analysis counted tens of millions of unique TCR beta chains, roughly 11 million of which were shared by at least two donors. To remove PCR and sequencing errors, raw reads were error-corrected and collapsed into unique sequences using a nearest-neighbor algorithm that merged closely related sequences. V, D and J gene segments were assigned by aligning CDR3 sequences to IMGT reference sequences. Each retained sequence needed at least a six-nucleotide match to both a V gene segment and a J gene segment. A rearrangement counted as productive if the CDR3 had no stop codons and remained in frame with V and J, and every other rearrangement counted as non-productive. Following IMGT convention, CDR3 was defined as the stretch from the second conserved V-encoded cysteine to the conserved J-encoded phenylalanine. The earlier analysis of about 590 of the donors excluded sequences that lacked an unambiguous match to a single V gene segment. In an earlier analysis of 450 to 750 of the donors, a V segment was called functional when productive rearrangements were above 56.7%, and segregating when the standard deviation between donors exceeded 5%. A statistical classification framework was developed to diagnose cytomegalovirus status using the catalog of TCR beta chain sequences. In a later analysis, TCR nucleotide sequences were compared against IMGT/GENE-DB human TR gene sequences so that V and J genes could be assigned. In a later analysis, CDR3 sequences and most-parsimonious VDJ recombination scenarios were assigned using the TCRdist pipeline. In a later analysis, each TCR beta chain was defined by its CDR3 amino acid sequence together with its V-gene family, and reads lacking a unique V-gene family were excluded. A later analysis removed 592 highly shared, low-generation-probability nucleotide sequences to deal with suspected cross-contamination and a sequencing artifact. A later analysis calculated a clonal expansion index for each public chain from normalized within-repertoire ranks of inferred template counts. A later analysis computed generation probabilities with a VDJ recombination model fitted to out-of-frame rearrangements, and checked the results against IGoR. Hypergeometric tests were used in a later analysis to score TCR-TCR, TCR-HLA and TCR-CMV co-occurrence, with a repertoire-size bias correction applied to the TCR pairs. False discovery rates were estimated in a later analysis by permuting HLA or CMV assignments 20 times. In a later analysis, co-occurring TCRs were grouped with DBSCAN, and TCRdist sequence similarity was added when clustering was performed within HLA-allele-positive subsets. Repertoires with fewer than 30,000 or more than 120,000 public chains, plus five repertoires with anomalous nucleotide sharing, were excluded from co-occurrence clustering. The clones in this table, taken by TCRdb from immuneACCESS, are in-frame only. Not every clone is retained; where verified, under half of the shortfall comes from an unresolved V gene, and the cause of the rest is unknown. V, J and clone size reflect that table, while D and trimming were determined from the DNA. This sample holds some 130,000 clones; around three quarters were observed only once. 2% of the sample rests with the top ten.

The cohort was made up of about 610 healthy bone marrow donors. At the time of sampling, every cohort member was nominally healthy, though immune exposures that went unrecorded were likely present. The donor tested CMV seronegative, placing the donor among the approximately 360 seronegative members of the cohort. Every donor gave a peripheral blood sample, and the peripheral blood mononuclear cells from that sample were used for TCR beta sequencing. Genomic DNA was extracted from the blood cell samples with the Qiagen DNeasy Blood Extraction Kit. The receptor was isolated from a young man in good health and CMV-seronegative. Sequenced: PBMCs. Rearrangement joined TRBV10-1 to TRBJ2-1, and TRBD2 matches 10 of the central bases. The CDR3 protein sequence reads: CASSGLAGASYNEQFF. The DNA is as follows: TGCGCCAGCAGTGGTCTAGCGGGAGCGTCCTACAATGAGCAGTTCTTC.